This TCR beta chain was documented in a study of Graves' ophthalmopathy and Graves' hyperthyroidism. Hyperthyroidism patients had new diagnoses, durations under 2 months, and ages of 18 to 65. An approximately 9.8 ml volume of fresh peripheral blood provided the PBMCs. This clonotype was detected ten times or more. The antigen is undetermined. Between the trimmed V and J ends, which lost 2 bases and 5 bases, there was a span of 13 bases. Germline loops: CDR1 MNHEY, CDR2 SVGAGI. This CDR3 is built from 14 residues. Study results and caveats: Thyroid clonotypes that were expanded above 0.001 frequency mostly also appeared in blood.

Beta-chain TCR CDR3 regions were amplified from RNA transcripts. First-round RT-PCR used HTBI primers; second-round multiplex PCR followed. Each CDR3 protein gets one entry after TCRdb re-called the multiplex PCR reads with MiXCR. The sample holds a few hundred thousand distinct CDR3 sequences; 15% are singletons and the top ten take around 6.6%. The TCR was taken from a woman under 30 with stable Graves' hyperthyroidism. Sequences were obtained from peripheral blood. The V call is TRBV6-5, the J call TRBJ2-7; possibly TRBD2 for D (6 bases). The CDR3 DNA is TGTGCCAGCAGTTACCGGGGGTTCGCCCACGAGCAGTACTTC. Amino acids: CASSYRGFAHEQYF.